Sequencing of this T cell receptor (beta chain) was carried out in a study of cytomegalovirus exposure and HLA in healthy donors. Points on this clone: Its antigen is not identified.

PCR amplification relied on 60 Vbeta primers (plus 13 Jbeta primers). The repertoire was sequenced with immunoSEQ multiplex PCR; TCRdb's copy has only in-frame clones and lacks some. The sample lists roughly 120,000 clones; under 80% were seen once. Study-wide findings and caveats: Relative to the approximately 680-donor mean, N-insertions were reportedly fewer in an Asian-associated ancestry cluster in a later analysis.

The TCR sequence derives from a woman aged 35 to 49 in good health and CMV-seropositive. What was sequenced was PBMCs.

CDR3 nucleotide sequence: TGTGCCAGCAGCTTAGCGGAGGGGAATCAGCCCCAGCATTTT. It encodes CASSLAEGNQPQHF. This chain connects TRBV7-6 to TRBJ1-5; the D gene is possibly TRBD1 (5 bases). There are 14 residues in the CDR3. Germline V gene lookup returns CDR1 SGHVS and CDR2 FNYEAQ. The V and J ends lost 0 bases and 4 bases respectively, with 7 bases between them.